This T cell receptor (beta chain) was captured in a study of shared clonotypes between healthy human individuals. Method: immunoSEQ multiplex PCR; TCRdb's copy keeps in-frame clones and lacks some. The repertoire includes approximately 500,000 clones, 90% to 96% of them detected once, and approximately 0.062% sits in the top ten. Germline V gene lookup returns CDR1 MNHEY and CDR2 SMNVEV (reference sequence). V shed 6 bases and J shed 9 bases, with 21 bases lying between them. The CDR3 runs to 15 residues. The TCR sequence derives from a woman in her 30s in good health. J is TRBJ2-4 and V is TRBV27; D is perhaps TRBD2 (7 bases). Specimen: naive CD4+ T cells sorted from blood. Regarding subset: CD45RA+ positively selected. The CDR3 bases are TGTGCCAGCAGCCAAGGGGGGCTCCCGGGGGGCATTCAGTACTTC. Translated: CASSQGGLPGGIQYF.